This T cell receptor (beta chain) was captured in a study of CXCR3-negative and CXCR3-positive naive CD8 T cells. Study-level points and caveats: Relative to memory CD8+ cells, whose diversity was much lower, both naive subsets had comparably high diversity. With respect to TRBV-TRBJ usage, naive CXCR3-negative and CXCR3-positive cells were similar; memory differed.

On this clonotype itself: Its antigen is as yet unknown.

5' RACE with UMI labels generated the TRB cDNA libraries. TCRdb re-called the 5' RACE reads; one entry per CDR3 protein, DNA not given. The sample table includes more than 65,000 distinct CDR3 sequences. The study sorted every CD8+ T cell subset in triplicate at 270,000 or so cells each. Germline CDR1 MNHEY, CDR2 SMNVEV (reference sequence). This CDR3 comprises 15 residues. This clonotype was obtained from a human donor in good health. Some clones in this sample may be carry-over from other donors' samples. The sample comprised naive CXCR3- CD8+ T cells from blood. Subset specified: CD45RO-CCR7+CD27+CD95- naive CD8+ T cells lacking CXCR3 (TNR3-). The chain has TRBV27 and TRBJ2-7; with no DNA, the TCRdb D assignment of TRBD1 cannot be verified. CDR3: CASSLWAGGSYEQYF.